Following are 3 T cell receptor beta chains from one sample sequenced in a study of CD8+ T cells in alopecia areata (dated by TCRdb to the late 2010s). The library came from the immunoSEQ multiplex PCR assay. To provide template for TCR sequencing, every sample had RNA extracted and reverse transcribed into cDNA. TCRdb holds this immuneACCESS table with in-frame rearrangements only. Some clones are missing; in checked studies, unresolved V genes explain under half, and the rest has no known cause. Here the sample has 50,000 to 65,000 clones; just over 45% occur a single time. Approximately 20% of the sample comes from the top ten. Interpreted using the paper, the treatment or condition label stands for: oral pan-JAK inhibitor, 5-10 mg twice daily. This specimen consisted of CD8+ T cells sorted from blood, obtained around week 37, from a patient treated with tofacitinib. All receptors come from a human donor with alopecia areata.

This clone came up once. V is TRBV7-9 and J is TRBJ2-7; maybe TRBD2 (6 bases). The V and J ends lost 8 bases and 7 bases respectively, with 18 bases between them. The CDR3 is 13 residues long. Per germline, CDR1 SEHNR and CDR2 FQNEAQ (reference sequence). Here the CDR3 DNA reads TGTGCCAGCTCCCAGGGCGGGGTTCGGGAGCAGTACTTC. This gives the protein CASSQGGVREQYF. Variable domain in full (rest from reference TRBV7-9 and TRBJ2-7): DTGVSQNPRHKITKRGQNVTFRCDPISEHNRLYWYRQTLGQGPEFLTYFQNEAQLEKSRLLSDRFSAERPKGSFSTLEIQRTEQGDSAMYLCASSQGGVREQYFGPGTRLTVT.

The CDR3 here is CASSPTTGLNQPQHF. The CDR3 nucleotides read TGTGCCAGCAGCCCTACCACGGGGCTAAATCAGCCCCAGCATTTT. This chain links TRBV7-9 with TRBJ1-5; possibly TRBD1 for D (5 bases). The CDR3 has 15 residues. Per the germline V gene, CDR1 is SEHNR and CDR2 is FQNEAQ (reference sequence). V was clipped by 5 bases and J by 4 bases, with 15 bases between them.

The chain links TRBV12-5 to TRBJ2-2, with a weak D call TRBD2 (5 bases). V was trimmed by 5 bases and J by 1 base, leaving 14 bases between them. Germline CDR1 is LGHNT and CDR2 is FRNRAP. CDR3 length: 16 amino acids. Here the CDR3 DNA reads TGTGCTAGTGGTACCCCTGACGGGGTGAACACCGGGGAGCTGTTTTTT. Its protein product is CASGTPDGVNTGELFF.